This TCR beta chain was recorded in a study of memory B cells and T cells in multiple sclerosis. General study findings and limits: Clone-set sizes differed between compartments, so shared clonotype counts needed normalization.

CFSE-dim autoproliferating and CFSE-high non-proliferating T cells from unstimulated culture were sequenced separately. Fewer than 55 million CFSE-labeled PBMCs were cultured about seven days unstimulated, then replicate wells were pooled. As concerns this clone: Its antigen is undetermined.

V dropped 5 bases and J dropped 5; count of bases not matched to a gene: 10. Germline values: CDR1 PRHDT, CDR2 FYEKMQ (reference sequence). CDR3 length equals 16 residues. Using immunoSEQ multiplex PCR, the repertoire was profiled, and TCRdb retains in-frame clones only, with some absent. This table has 30,000 or so clones, 86% appearing once. Material: PBMCs from blood kept in culture. The source is a human donor with multiple sclerosis. This chain links TRBV13 with TRBJ2-2; 8 bases align to TRBD1. CDR3 nucleotide sequence: TGTGCCAGCAGCCTAAGGCAGGGGGCGGGAACCGGGGAGCTGTTTTTT. Translation: CASSLRQGAGTGELFF.